Each of the 10 T cell receptor beta chains below was sequenced from the same sample in a study of PD-1 blockade in classical Hodgkin lymphoma. Time point described: cycle 4 day 1 (C4D1), after more than five weeks of nivolumab. Autologous stem cell transplantation was followed by relapse in every patient, and brentuximab vedotin exposure varied. Profiled with immunoSEQ multiplex PCR; TCRdb holds only in-frame clones, not every one. This table holds about 20,000 clones, under 80% found once. The sequencing used peripheral blood mononuclear cells (PBMCs), collected before the fourth cycle of nivolumab. These TCRs come from a human donor with classical Hodgkin lymphoma.

V usage is TRBV6-1 and J usage is TRBJ1-4; 7 bases fit TRBD1. The CDR3 sequence is 14 residues long. Trimming cost V 6 bases and J 8 bases; bases outside gene matches: 9. Germline CDR1 and CDR2: MNHNS and SASEGT. In DNA form, the CDR3 reads TGTGCCAGCAGATTGACAGGGATGGGAGAAAAACTGTTTTTT. It codes for CASRLTGMGEKLFF.

The V and J genes are TRBV28 and TRBJ1-1; D is uncertain. The V gene's germline CDR1 is MDHEN and CDR2 SYDVKM. This CDR3 spans 14 amino acids. V gave up 5 bases and J gave up 2 bases, with 12 bases separating them. CDR3 nucleotides: TGTGCCAGCAGTCCTACACTCAGCAACACTGAAGCTTTCTTT. Protein: CASSPTLSNTEAFF.

This clone showed up just a few times. This chain joins TRBV18 and TRBJ2-7; TRBD2 might be the D (6 bases). The CDR3 length is 13 residues. Germline values: CDR1 KGHSH, CDR2 LQKENI. Trimming removed 5 bases from V and 1 base from J, with 9 bases in between. The CDR3 is CASSVTSSYEQYF. The DNA of the CDR3 is TGTGCCAGCTCAGTGACTAGTTCCTACGAGCAGTACTTC.

This clone was seen only a few times. The chain joins TRBV11-3 to TRBJ2-2; 11 bases fit TRBD2. Germline V gene lookup returns CDR1 SGHNT and CDR2 YENEEA. J lost 3 bases, V lost 5 bases, and 2 bases had no gene match. CDR3 length equals 15 residues. CDR3 amino acids: CASSLGLADTGELFF. CDR3 DNA sequence: TGTGCCAGCAGCCTGGGACTAGCGGACACCGGGGAGCTGTTTTTT.

The J gene is TRBJ1-1, the V gene TRBV7-8; a possible D gene is TRBD1 (5 bases). The germline gives CDR1 SGHVS, CDR2 FQNEAQ. V was cut by 5 bases and J by 0 bases, with 16 bases left in between. The CDR3 loop spans 16 amino acids. CDR3 DNA: TGTGCCAGCAGCCCAAGGGGCGGGGGTCTGAACACTGAAGCTTTCTTT. This codes for CASSPRGGGLNTEAFF.

This clone is judged medium-sized. DNA for the CDR3: TGTGCCAGCAGCTTAGGTAGTCAGCCCCAGCATTTT. Translation: CASSLGSQPQHF. The chain couples TRBV7-9 to TRBJ1-5, with D unclear. V lost 1 base, J lost 6 bases, and 4 bases lay in between. Germline V CDR1 and CDR2: SEHNR, FQNEAQ (reference sequence). The CDR3 totals 12 residues.

The chain couples TRBV5-4 to TRBJ2-1; maybe TRBD2 (6 bases). CDR3 length: 15 amino acids. Looked up from germline, CDR1 is SGHNT and CDR2 is YYREEE (reference sequence). The V and J ends lost 4 bases and 1 base respectively, with 12 bases between them. Written as DNA, the CDR3 is TGTGCCAGCAGCGGATTAGCGGAGTCCTACAATGAGCAGTTCTTC. This translates into CASSGLAESYNEQFF.

This clone was counted between two and nine times. J is TRBJ1-5 and V is TRBV19; tentative D call: TRBD1 (5 bases). The CDR3 has 13 residues. V gave up 3 bases and J gave up 12 bases, with 15 bases separating them. Germline assignment: CDR1 LNHDA and CDR2 SQIVND (reference sequence). The CDR3 DNA follows: TGTGCCAGTAGTATTTTATTCGGCAGGGACCAGCATTTT. Translating it yields CASSILFGRDQHF.

CDR3 in amino acids: CASSDLGIYGYTF. In DNA form, the CDR3 reads TGTGCCAGCAGTGATTTAGGGATCTATGGCTACACCTTC. The chain employs TRBV6-1 and TRBJ1-2; D ambiguous. V lost 3 bases, J lost 4 bases, and 9 bases lay in between. Germline-derived CDR1 and CDR2 are MNHNS and SASEGT. The CDR3 spans 13 residues.

The rearrangement uses TRBV6-5 and TRBJ1-2, with D possibly being TRBD1 (5 bases). The CDR3 loop spans 14 amino acids. The germline gives CDR1 MNHEY, CDR2 SVGAGI. Trimming shortened V by 0 bases and J by 1 base, and 6 bases separated the two germline ends. In DNA form, the CDR3 reads TGTGCCAGCAGTTACTCTGGGGGTAACTATGGCTACACCTTC. Its protein is CASSYSGGNYGYTF.